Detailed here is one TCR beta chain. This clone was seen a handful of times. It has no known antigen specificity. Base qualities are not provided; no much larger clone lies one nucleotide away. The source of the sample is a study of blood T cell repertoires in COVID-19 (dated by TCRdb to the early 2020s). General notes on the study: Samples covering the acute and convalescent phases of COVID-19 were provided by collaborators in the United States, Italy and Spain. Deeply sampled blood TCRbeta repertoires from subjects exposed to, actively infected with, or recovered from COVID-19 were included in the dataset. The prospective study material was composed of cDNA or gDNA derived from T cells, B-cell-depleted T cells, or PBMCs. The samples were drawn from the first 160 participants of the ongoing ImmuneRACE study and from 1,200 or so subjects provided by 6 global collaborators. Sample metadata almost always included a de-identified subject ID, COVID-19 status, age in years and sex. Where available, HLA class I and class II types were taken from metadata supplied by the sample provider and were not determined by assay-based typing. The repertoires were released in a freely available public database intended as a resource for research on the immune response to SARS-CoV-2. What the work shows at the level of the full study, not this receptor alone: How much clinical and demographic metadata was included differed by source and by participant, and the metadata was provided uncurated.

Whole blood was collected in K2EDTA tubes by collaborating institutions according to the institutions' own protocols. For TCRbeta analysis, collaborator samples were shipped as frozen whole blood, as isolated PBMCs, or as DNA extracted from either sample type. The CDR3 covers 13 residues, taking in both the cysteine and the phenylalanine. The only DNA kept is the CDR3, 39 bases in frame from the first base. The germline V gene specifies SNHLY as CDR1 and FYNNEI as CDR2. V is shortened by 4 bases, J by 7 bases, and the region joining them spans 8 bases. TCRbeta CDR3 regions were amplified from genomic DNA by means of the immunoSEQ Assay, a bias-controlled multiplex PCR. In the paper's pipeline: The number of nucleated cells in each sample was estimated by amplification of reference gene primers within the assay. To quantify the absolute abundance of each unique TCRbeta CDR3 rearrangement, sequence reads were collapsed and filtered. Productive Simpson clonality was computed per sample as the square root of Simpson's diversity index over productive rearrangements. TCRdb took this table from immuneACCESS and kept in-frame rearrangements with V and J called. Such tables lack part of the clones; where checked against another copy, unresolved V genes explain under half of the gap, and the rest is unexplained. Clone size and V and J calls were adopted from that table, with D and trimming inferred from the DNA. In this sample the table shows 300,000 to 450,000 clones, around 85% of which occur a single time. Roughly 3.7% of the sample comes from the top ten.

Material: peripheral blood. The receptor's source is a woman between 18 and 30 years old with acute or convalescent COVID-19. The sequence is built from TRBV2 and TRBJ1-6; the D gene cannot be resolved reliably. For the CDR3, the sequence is CASSAGRNSPLHF. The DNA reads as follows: TGTGCCAGCAGTGCCGGGAGGAATTCACCCCTCCACTTT.